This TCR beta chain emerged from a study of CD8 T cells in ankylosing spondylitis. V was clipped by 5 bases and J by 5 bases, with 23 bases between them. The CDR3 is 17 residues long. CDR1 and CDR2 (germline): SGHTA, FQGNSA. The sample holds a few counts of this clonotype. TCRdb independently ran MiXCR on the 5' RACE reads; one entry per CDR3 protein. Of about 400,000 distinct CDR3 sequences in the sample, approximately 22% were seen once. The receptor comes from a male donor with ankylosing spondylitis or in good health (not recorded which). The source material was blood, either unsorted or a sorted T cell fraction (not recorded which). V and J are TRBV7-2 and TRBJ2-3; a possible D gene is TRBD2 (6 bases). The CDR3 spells CASSPRVTLAGIDTQYF. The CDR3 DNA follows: TGTGCCAGCAGCCCCCGGGTAACTTTGGCGGGGATAGATACGCAGTATTTT.